This paragraph covers one TCR beta chain sequence. Its antigen is not identified. The V gene lost 6 bases and the J gene lost 0 bases, with 7 bases spanning the gap. From germline, CDR1 is MNHEY and CDR2 SVGAGI. There are 13 residues in the CDR3. The TCR-sequenced patients were a few responders to pembrolizumab. The data were taken from a study of PD-1 blockade in mismatch repair-deficient tumors. Across the study: Patients had approximately 11 mismatch repair-deficient cancer types and were previously treated and progressing. Study conclusions and caveats: After pembrolizumab, tumor-resident clones rose rapidly, then generally contracted before radiologic responses.

Sequenced by immunoSEQ multiplex PCR; TCRdb stores in-frame clones only, minus some. The sample shows just under 65,000 clones, 88% of them seen only once. J is TRBJ2-3 and V is TRBV6-5; D is unresolved. The source material was peripheral blood, sampled 52 weeks after starting pembrolizumab. The receptor comes from an adult with mismatch repair-deficient cancer. DNA of the CDR3: TGTGCCAGCAGCCGGCCCAGCACAGATACGCAGTATTTT. Residues: CASSRPSTDTQYF.